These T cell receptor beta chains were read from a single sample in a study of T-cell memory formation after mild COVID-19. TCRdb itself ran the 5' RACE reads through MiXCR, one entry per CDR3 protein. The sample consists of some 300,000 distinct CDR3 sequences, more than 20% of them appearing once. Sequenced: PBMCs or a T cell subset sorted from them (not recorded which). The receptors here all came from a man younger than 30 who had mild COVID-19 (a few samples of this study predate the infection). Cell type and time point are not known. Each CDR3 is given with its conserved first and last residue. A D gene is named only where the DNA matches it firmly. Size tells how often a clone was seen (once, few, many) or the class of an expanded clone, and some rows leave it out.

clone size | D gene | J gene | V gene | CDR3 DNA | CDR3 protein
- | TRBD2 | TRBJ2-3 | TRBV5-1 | TGCGCCAGCAGCCCCGGACTAGTGAGTCAAGATACGCAGTATTTT | CASSPGLVSQDTQYF
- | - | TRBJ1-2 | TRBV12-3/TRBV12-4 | TGTGCCAGCAGTTTGGGGAGGATCTATGGCTACACCTTC | CASSLGRIYGYTF
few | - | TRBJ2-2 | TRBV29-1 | TGCAGCGTTGAAGACTCGGCAGGGGTTGCCGGGGAGCTGTTTTTT | CSVEDSAGVAGELFF
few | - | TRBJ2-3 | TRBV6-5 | TGTGCCAGCAGCTCGGTACCTCTGGGCACAGATACGCAGTATTTT | CASSSVPLGTDTQYF
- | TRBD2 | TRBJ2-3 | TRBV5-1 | TGCGCCAGCAGCTTGACGGGGGGGCCGGCAGATACGCAGTATTTT | CASSLTGGPADTQYF
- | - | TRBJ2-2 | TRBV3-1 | TGTGCCAGCAGCCAAGTCCTCTGGAGGATTACCGGGGAGCTGTTTTTT | CASSQVLWRITGELFF
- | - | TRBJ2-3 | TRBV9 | TGTGCCAGCAGCGTAGTCAGGGGCGGCACAGATACGCAGTATTTT | CASSVVRGGTDTQYF
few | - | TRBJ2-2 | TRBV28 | TGTGCCACAACGGGGCACGGGGAGCTGTTTTTT | CATTGHGELFF
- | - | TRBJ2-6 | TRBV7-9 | TGTGCCAGCAGCTCAGGGGTAGGGTACTCTGGGGCCAACGTCCTGACTTTC | CASSSGVGYSGANVLTF
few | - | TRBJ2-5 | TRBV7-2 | TGTGCCAGCAGCCGAGCCGGGACCGTGCAAACCCAGTACTTC | CASSRAGTVQTQYF
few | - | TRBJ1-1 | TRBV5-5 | TGTGCCAGCAGCTTATACAGGAGGGACACTGAAGCTTTCTTT | CASSLYRRDTEAFF
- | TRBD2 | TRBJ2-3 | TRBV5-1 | TGCGCCAGCAGCTTAGGTCTAGCGGACCTCACAGATACGCAGTATTTT | CASSLGLADLTDTQYF
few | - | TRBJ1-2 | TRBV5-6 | TGTGCCAGCAGCTCCGAACGGGACTATGGCTACACCTTC | CASSSERDYGYTF
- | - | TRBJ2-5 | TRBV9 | TGTGCCAGCAGCACGGGGGGCCGGGCCCAAGAGACCCAGTACTTC | CASSTGGRAQETQYF
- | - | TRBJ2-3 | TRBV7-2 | TGTGCCAGCGGCGGGTACGCAGATACGCAGTATTTT | CASGGYADTQYF
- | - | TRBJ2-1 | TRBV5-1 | TGCGCCAGCGGACTTTTGGGGAGTGGGCAGTTCTTC | CASGLLGSGQFF
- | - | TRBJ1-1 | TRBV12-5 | TGTGCTAGTGGTTTATCTTCGGGACGATTTCGTGAAGCTTTCTTT | CASGLSSGRFREAFF
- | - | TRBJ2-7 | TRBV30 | TGTGCCTGGAGTGACAGGGTATCCTACGAGCAGTACTTC | CAWSDRVSYEQYF
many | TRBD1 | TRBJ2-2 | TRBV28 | TGTGCCAGCAGGCTTACAGGGGGATACACCGGGGAGCTGTTTTTT | CASRLTGGYTGELFF
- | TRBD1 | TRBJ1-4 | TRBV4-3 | TGCGCCAGCAGCCAAGGCGGACAGGGTAACGATGAAAAACTGTTTTTT | CASSQGGQGNDEKLFF
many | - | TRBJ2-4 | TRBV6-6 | TGTGCCAGCAGTTATGGCATTTTAAACATTCAGTACTTC | CASSYGILNIQYF
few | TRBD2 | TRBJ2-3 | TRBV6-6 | TGTGCCAGCAGTTACCTGCGGGGGGGTACGCAGTATTTT | CASSYLRGGTQYF
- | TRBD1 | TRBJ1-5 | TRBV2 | TGTGCCAGCAGTGAGACAGGGACTCCTAAGGAGCATTTT | CASSETGTPKEHF